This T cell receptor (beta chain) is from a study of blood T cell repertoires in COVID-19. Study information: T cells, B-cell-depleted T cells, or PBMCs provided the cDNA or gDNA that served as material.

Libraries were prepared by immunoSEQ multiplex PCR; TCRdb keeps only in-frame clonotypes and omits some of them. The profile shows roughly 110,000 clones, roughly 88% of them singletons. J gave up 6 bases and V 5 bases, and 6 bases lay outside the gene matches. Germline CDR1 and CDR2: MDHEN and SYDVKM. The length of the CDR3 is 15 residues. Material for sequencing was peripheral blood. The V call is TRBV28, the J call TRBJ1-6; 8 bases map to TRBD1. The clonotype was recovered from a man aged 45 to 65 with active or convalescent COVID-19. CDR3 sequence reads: CASSARQGINSPLHF. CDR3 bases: TGTGCCAGCAGTGCCCGACAGGGGATTAATTCACCCCTCCACTTT.